This T cell receptor (beta chain) was captured in a study of blood T cell repertoires in COVID-19 (dated by TCRdb to 2020 to 2022). Concerning the study at large: Collaborator samples came from the United States, Italy and Spain and covered acute and convalescent phases of COVID-19. The material from the prospective study consisted of cDNA or gDNA derived from T cells, B-cell-depleted T cells, or PBMCs. The dataset comprised deeply sampled blood TCRbeta repertoires from subjects exposed to, actively infected with, or recovered from COVID-19. A freely available public database, intended as a resource for researchers studying the immune response to SARS-CoV-2, is where the repertoires were released. Samples were obtained from the ongoing ImmuneRACE study (first 160 participants) and from roughly 1,300 subjects provided by 6 global collaborators. Sample metadata almost always included a de-identified subject ID, COVID-19 status, age in years and sex. Where available, HLA class I and class II types were obtained from metadata supplied by the sample provider rather than from assay-based typing.

On this clone itself: What antigen it recognizes has not been identified. Base qualities are not provided; no much larger clone lies one nucleotide away.

The germline V gene (reference sequence) yields MNHEY for CDR1 and SMNVEV for CDR2. Taken from cysteine to phenylalanine, the CDR3 has 13 residues. Only CDR3 DNA is held: 39 bases, read in frame from base 1. V is clipped by 6 bases and J by 2 bases, and the sequence between their germline boundaries is 10 bases long. TCRbeta CDR3 regions were amplified from genomic DNA using the immunoSEQ Assay, a bias-controlled multiplex PCR. The original methods were these. The number of nucleated cells in each sample was estimated by amplification of reference gene primers within the assay. To quantify the absolute abundance of each unique TCRbeta CDR3 rearrangement, sequence reads were collapsed and filtered. For each sample, productive Simpson clonality was calculated as the square root of Simpson's diversity index across productive rearrangements. TCRdb provides this immuneACCESS table in a form limited to in-frame rearrangements. Some clones are lacking; in checked studies, under half of them reflect an unresolved V gene, and why the rest are absent is not known. The D gene and trimming were derived from the DNA, and the V and J assignments and clone size from that table. The sample data list fewer than 500,000 clones, and 75% to 90% of these were observed just once. Approximately 1.5% of the sample is in the top ten clones.

The study at large found these results: The quantity of clinical and demographic metadata differed by source and by participant and was supplied without curation.

Collaborating institutions collected whole blood in K2EDTA tubes following their own protocols. For TCRbeta analysis, collaborators shipped samples in one of three forms: frozen whole blood, isolated PBMCs, or DNA extracted from either of those sample types. The chain uses TRBV27 and TRBJ2-5; the D gene is possibly TRBD1, with 6 bases matching. Sequencing input: peripheral blood. The sequence was obtained from a woman aged 30 to 39 with active or convalescent COVID-19. The CDR3 protein is CASRGQGQETQYF. The nucleotide sequence reads as follows: TGTGCCAGCAGGGGGCAGGGGCAAGAGACCCAGTACTTC.